These 17 T cell receptor beta chains were all obtained from the same sample, sequenced in a study of T cell repertoires in ileal Crohn's disease. Profiling relied on immunoSEQ multiplex PCR, and the TCRdb table lists in-frame clones only, not all of them. This repertoire shows roughly 14,000 clones, 80% to 85% found once; its top ten account for less than 6.5%. The specimen sequenced was ileal tissue. The receptors were sampled from an adult with Crohn's disease.

The chain links TRBV4-2 to TRBJ1-4; TRBD1 might be the D (5 bases). Trimming removed 4 bases at V and 4 bases at J, with 10 bases between. Germline loops: CDR1 LGHNA, CDR2 YNFKEQ. The CDR3 contains 14 residues. The CDR3 sequence: CASSPQGDNEKLFF. The CDR3 bases are TGTGCCAGCAGCCCGCAAGGGGATAATGAAAAACTGTTTTTT.

The chain recombines TRBV19 with TRBJ2-1; 8 nucleotides match TRBD2. The CDR3 runs to 20 residues. Germline CDR1 reads LNHDA; CDR2 reads SQIVND (reference sequence). V trimming: 3 bases; J trimming: 4 bases; junction bases outside the gene matches: 20. CDR3 residues: CASSIDFLGLDVVGYNEQFF. In nucleotides, the CDR3 is TGTGCCAGTAGTATTGACTTTTTGGGACTAGACGTTGTAGGGTACAATGAGCAGTTCTTC.

The chain is built from TRBV2 and TRBJ2-7, with D maybe TRBD2 (5 bases). Trimming took off 6 bases at V and 0 bases at J, with 12 bases between the two ends. Germline CDR1 reads SNHLY; CDR2 reads FYNNEI. CDR3 size: 14 residues. CDR3 sequence reads: CASREDSSSYEQYF. DNA for the CDR3: TGTGCCAGCAGGGAGGACTCAAGCTCCTACGAGCAGTACTTC.

The V and J genes are TRBV4-2 and TRBJ2-5; TRBD2 matches at 12 bases. Germline loops: CDR1 LGHNA, CDR2 YNFKEQ. There are 21 residues in the CDR3. V trimming: 0 bases; J trimming: 1 base; junction bases outside the gene matches: 15. For the CDR3, the DNA is TGTGCCAGCAGCCAAGATTATTCTTGGCCTAGCGGGAGGGGGATCCAAGAGACCCAGTACTTC. As protein: CASSQDYSWPSGRGIQETQYF.

This sequence joins TRBV6-1 and TRBJ2-3; the D gene is possibly TRBD2 (5 bases). Looked up from germline, CDR1 is MNHNS and CDR2 is SASEGT. The CDR3 runs 14 residues. Trimming pared 1 base from V and 1 base from J, leaving 6 bases between. CDR3 bases: TGTGCCAGCAGTGAAGGGGGAGGCACAGATACGCAGTATTTT. Translating gives CASSEGGGTDTQYF.

V gene TRBV18 combines with J gene TRBJ2-7, with 14 bases lining up with TRBD2. The CDR3 runs 15 residues. Germline V gene lookup returns CDR1 KGHSH and CDR2 LQKENI. The J segment lost 7 bases and the V segment lost 3 bases, leaving 5 bases of the junction unmatched. CDR3 in DNA: TGTGCCAGCTCACCGACTAGCGGGGGGGCTCGGGAGCAGTACTTC. Its protein product is CASSPTSGGAREQYF.

The rearrangement links TRBV28 to TRBJ1-3, with a possible D match to TRBD1 (5 bases). Germline CDR1 MDHEN, CDR2 SYDVKM. This CDR3 spans 12 amino acids. Trimming pared 8 bases from V and 7 bases from J, leaving 12 bases between. The CDR3 nucleotides read TGTGCCAGCGCGGGACTTTGGAACACCATATATTTT. As protein: CASAGLWNTIYF.

The rearrangement uses TRBV5-4 and TRBJ2-7, with a tentative D call TRBD2 (5 bases). Germline lookup yields CDR1 SGHNT and CDR2 YYREEE (reference sequence). The CDR3 has 12 residues. V lost 10 bases to trimming and J lost 6 bases, with 17 bases between them. The CDR3 here is CAAGEAGGEQYF. The CDR3, as DNA: TGTGCCGCCGGGGAAGCAGGTGGCGAGCAGTACTTC.

This clone appeared once. The J gene is TRBJ2-7, the V gene TRBV7-2, with 7 bases matching TRBD2. This CDR3 is built from 15 residues. V was clipped by 5 bases and J by 0 bases; unmatched bases: 7. Germline V lookup: CDR1 SGHTA, CDR2 FQGNSA. The chain's CDR3 is CASSRRGLGSYEQYF. As DNA, the CDR3 is TGTGCCAGCAGCCGCAGAGGACTAGGCTCCTACGAGCAGTACTTC.

The genes are TRBV5-1 and TRBJ1-4; maybe TRBD1 (6 bases). Trimming removed 4 bases at V and 4 bases at J, with 14 bases between. The CDR3 totals 15 residues. Germline loops: CDR1 SGHRS, CDR2 YFSETQ. The chain's CDR3 is CASSRYGQFNEKLFF. The CDR3 nucleotides are TGCGCCAGCAGCCGTTATGGACAGTTTAATGAAAAACTGTTTTTT.

This clone was seen a handful of times. V is TRBV5-4 and J is TRBJ2-2; 11 bases are a match to TRBD2. In germline, CDR1 is SGHNT, CDR2 YYREEE (reference sequence). V trimming: 0 bases; J trimming: 6 bases; junction bases outside the gene matches: 10. This CDR3 has 18 amino acids. This chain's CDR3 is CASSLALAGGRRAGELFF. CDR3 nucleotide sequence: TGTGCCAGCAGCTTGGCTCTAGCGGGGGGACGTCGCGCCGGGGAGCTGTTTTTT.

The DNA of the CDR3 is TGTGCCAGCAGTGAAGGCTATTACGAGCAGTACTTC. Amino acids: CASSEGYYEQYF. The chain joins TRBV6-1 to TRBJ2-7; D unresolved. Trimming took off 1 base at V and 4 bases at J, with 5 bases between the two ends. The CDR3 has 12 amino acids. Per germline, CDR1 MNHNS and CDR2 SASEGT.

This rearrangement joins TRBV5-1 to TRBJ2-7; TRBD2 matches at 11 bases. V lost 4 bases and J lost 7; bases outside the gene matches: 13. In germline, CDR1 is SGHRS, CDR2 YFSETQ. The CDR3 sequence is 16 residues long. The DNA of the CDR3 is TGCGCCAGCAGCCCACACTTAGCGGGAGGGCCGCAGGAGCAGTACTTC. It codes for CASSPHLAGGPQEQYF.

This clone has only one observation. This chain joins TRBV2 and TRBJ1-6, with 8 bases that match TRBD1. V was pared by 9 bases and J by 9 bases, with 10 bases of the junction left unmatched. The germline V gene has CDR1 SNHLY and CDR2 FYNNEI. This CDR3 has 14 amino acids. CDR3 nucleotide sequence: TGTGCCAGGAAGGGGACAGGAAAGGGTTCACCCCTCCACTTT. It is translated as CARKGTGKGSPLHF. The whole variable domain, remainder taken from reference TRBV2 and TRBJ1-6, is EPEVTQTPSHQVTQMGQEVILRCVPISNHLYFYWYRQILGQKVEFLVSFYNNEISEKSEIFDDQFSVERPDGSNFTLKIRSTKLEDSAMYFCARKGTGKGSPLHFGNGTRLTVT.

CDR3 in amino acids: CASIQGGSYNEQFF. CDR3 nucleotides: TGTGCCAGCATACAGGGGGGGTCCTACAATGAGCAGTTCTTC. The chain employs TRBV27 and TRBJ2-1, with a possible D match to TRBD1 (8 bases). The CDR3 extends over 14 amino acids. Trimming removed 7 bases from V and 1 base from J, with 11 bases in between. Per the germline V gene, CDR1 is MNHEY and CDR2 is SMNVEV (reference sequence).

V and J are TRBV4-2 and TRBJ1-4; the D is unclear. The V end was cut by 1 base, the J end by 2 bases, with 8 bases between. Germline V CDR1 and CDR2: LGHNA, YNFKEQ. The CDR3 contains 15 residues. The CDR3 DNA sequence: TGTGCCAGCAGCCAAGTTGTGGGCACTAATGAAAAACTGTTTTTT. Translation: CASSQVVGTNEKLFF.

V and J are TRBV11-2 and TRBJ1-6, with D maybe TRBD1 (6 bases). The length of the CDR3 is 11 residues. Germline V gene sequence: CDR1 SGHAT, CDR2 FQNNGV. Deletions cut 4 bases from V and 15 bases from J, with 10 bases between. CDR3 amino acids: CASSSGQHLHF. In nucleotides, the CDR3 is TGTGCCAGCAGCTCCGGACAGCACCTCCACTTT.